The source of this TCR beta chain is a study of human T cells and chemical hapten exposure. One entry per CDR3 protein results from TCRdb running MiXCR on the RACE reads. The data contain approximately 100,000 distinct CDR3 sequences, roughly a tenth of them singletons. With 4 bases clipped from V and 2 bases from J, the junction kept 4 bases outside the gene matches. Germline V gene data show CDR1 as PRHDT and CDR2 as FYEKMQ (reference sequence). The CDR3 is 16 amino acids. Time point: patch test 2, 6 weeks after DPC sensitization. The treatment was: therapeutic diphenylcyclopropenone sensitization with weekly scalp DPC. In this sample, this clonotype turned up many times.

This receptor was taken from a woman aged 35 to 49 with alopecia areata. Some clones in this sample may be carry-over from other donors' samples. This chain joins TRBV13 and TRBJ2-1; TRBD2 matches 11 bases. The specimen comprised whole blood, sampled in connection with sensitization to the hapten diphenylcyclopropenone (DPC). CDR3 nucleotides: TGTGCCAGCAGCTCCTTAGCGGGGGGGACCTACAATGAGCAGTTCTTC. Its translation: CASSSLAGGTYNEQFF.